What follows are 7 T cell receptor beta chains derived from one specimen sequenced in a study of CXCR3-negative and CXCR3-positive naive CD8 T cells. All TRB cDNA libraries came from 5' RACE performed with UMI labels. TCRdb reprocessed the 5' RACE reads and reports one entry per CDR3 protein, with no DNA. The repertoire shows about 82,000 distinct CDR3 sequences; the top ten hold 1.1%. The sequencing input was naive CXCR3- CD8+ T cells from blood. Subset specified: CD45RO-CCR7+CD27+CD95- naive CD8+ T cells lacking CXCR3 (TNR3-). The receptor set was obtained from a human donor in good health. Some clones in this sample may be carry-over from other donors' samples.

The CDR3: CSATMGERDVYEQYF. This sequence joins TRBV20-1 and TRBJ2-7; TCRdb's D call, TRBD1, is unchecked because there is no DNA. This CDR3 has 15 amino acids. The germline V gene encodes CDR1 DFQATT and CDR2 SNEGSKA (reference sequence).

V and J are TRBV5-1 and TRBJ2-3; with no DNA, the TCRdb D assignment of TRBD1 cannot be verified. The CDR3 extends over 14 amino acids. Germline V lookup: CDR1 SGHRS, CDR2 YFSETQ. CDR3 amino acids: CASSQDRVVDTQYF.

This chain links TRBV20-1 with TRBJ2-1; TCRdb gives TRBD1 as the D gene, but with no DNA this cannot be confirmed. Germline V gene lookup returns CDR1 DFQATT and CDR2 SNEGSKA (reference sequence). The CDR3 has 15 residues. CDR3 amino acids: CSARFRSLPGYEQFF.

This sequence joins TRBV29-1 and TRBJ2-1; without DNA, the TCRdb call of TRBD2 cannot be checked. CDR1 is SQVTM and CDR2 is ANQGSEA in the germline V gene. This CDR3 spans 19 amino acids. CDR3 amino acids: CSVDFQQTSGRGPYNEQFF.

CDR3 residues: CASSYTGGPGEQFF. V gene TRBV6-5 combines with J gene TRBJ2-1; the D gene TCRdb calls, TRBD2, cannot be checked with no DNA. The CDR3 contains 14 residues. Germline CDR1 MNHEY, CDR2 SVGAGI.

The chain combines TRBV20-1 with TRBJ2-7; TCRdb's D call of TRBD2 is untestable without DNA. The germline gives CDR1 DFQATT, CDR2 SNEGSKA (reference sequence). The CDR3 totals 14 residues. The CDR3 sequence: CSAPAVGRSYEQYF.

V is TRBV7-9 and J is TRBJ2-7; TCRdb selects TRBD1, and the lack of DNA leaves this call unchecked. In germline, CDR1 is SEHNR, CDR2 FQNEAQ (reference sequence). The CDR3 consists of 12 residues. The CDR3 reads CASSYGTGEQYF.